This T cell receptor (beta chain) was recovered during a study of a mutant IDH1 vaccine in newly diagnosed glioma. Study-level information: Either 4-6 weeks after radiotherapy alone or alongside temozolomide, vaccination was begun.

Germline CDR1 is SGHRS and CDR2 is YFSETQ. V lost 7 bases to trimming and J lost 5 bases; unmatched junction nucleotides: 6. The CDR3 runs 12 residues. This sample's time point: week 35, safety follow-up. Topical imiquimod was applied with each vaccine dose, which held 300 ug of mutant IDH1 20-mer peptide. In weeks 1, 3, 5, 7, 11, 15, 19 and 23, patients were immunized, eight times in all. As regards this clone: The target antigen is unknown.

Sequenced by immunoSEQ multiplex PCR; TCRdb stores in-frame clones only, minus some. The table has tens of thousands of clones, roughly nine tenths seen once. The chain combines TRBV5-1 with TRBJ2-7; 7 nucleotides align to TRBD2. This receptor was obtained from a man aged 35-49 years with glioma. Here the sequenced sample was PBMCs, taken from a glioma patient whose treatment included an IDH1 peptide vaccine. The CDR3 loop is CASSTSLDEQYF. CDR3 bases: TGCGCCAGCTCGACTAGCTTGGACGAGCAGTACTTC.